The 20 T cell receptor beta chains below all came from one sample that was sequenced in a study of T cells in Graves' hyperthyroidism and ophthalmopathy. Template material for amplifying TCR beta CDR3 regions consisted of RNA transcripts. When the TCR CDR3 underwent first-round RT-PCR, the HTBI primer set was used. TCRdb reanalysed the multiplex PCR reads using MiXCR and keeps one entry per CDR3 protein. This repertoire shows a few hundred thousand distinct CDR3 sequences, approximately 14% found once; its top ten account for 13%. What was sequenced was blood. The source of these receptors is a woman in her forties with Graves' hyperthyroidism that later progressed to Graves' ophthalmopathy.

This clonotype occurred many times. The genes are TRBV19 and TRBJ1-6; a weak D match, TRBD1 (5 bases). The length of the CDR3 is 16 residues. Germline CDR1 and CDR2: LNHDA and SQIVND (reference sequence). The germline V and J ends were trimmed by 7 bases and 7 bases, with 20 bases remaining between them. The CDR3 loop reads CASKATQGAGNSPLHF. The CDR3 nucleotides are TGTGCCAGTAAGGCCACGCAGGGAGCGGGAAATTCACCCCTCCACTTT. Complete variable domain (other parts from reference TRBV19 and TRBJ1-6): DGGITQSPKYLFRKEGQNVTLSCEQNLNHDAMYWYRQDPGQGLRLIYYSQIVNDFQKGDIAEGYSVSREKKESFPLTVTSAQKNPTAFYLCASKATQGAGNSPLHFGNGTRLTVT.

This clonotype was counted at least ten times. The chain couples TRBV12-3 or TRBV12-4 to TRBJ1-4, with D possibly TRBD1 on 6 matching bases. The CDR3 consists of 16 residues. V was trimmed by 6 bases and J by 8 bases, leaving 22 bases between them. The CDR3 nucleotides are TGTGCCAGCAGCCATAGAGGGGGGCAGACGGCGGAAAAACTGTTTTTT. Its translation: CASSHRGGQTAEKLFF.

This clonotype occurred many times. The genes are TRBV27 and TRBJ2-5; 9 positions agree with TRBD1. The CDR3 consists of 15 residues. The junction had 9 bases not matched to a gene; V was cut back by 5 bases and J by 5 bases. Looked up from germline, CDR1 is MNHEY and CDR2 is SMNVEV (reference sequence). The CDR3 protein is CASSRQGVSLETQYF. CDR3 in DNA: TGTGCCAGCAGTCGACAGGGGGTTTCGTTGGAGACCCAGTACTTC.

This clonotype has ten or more counts. The chain joins TRBV28 to TRBJ2-7; D is unresolved. The CDR3 contains 15 residues. CDR1 is MDHEN, CDR2 SYDVKM, per germline. Trimming pared 2 bases from V and 1 base from J, leaving 12 bases between. The CDR3 DNA is TGTGCCAGCAGTTTAGCGTCGACTGTATCCTACGAGCAGTACTTC. It is translated as CASSLASTVSYEQYF.

This clonotype showed up just a few times. The rearrangement links TRBV6-1 to TRBJ1-5, with D tentatively TRBD1 (6 bases). The CDR3 sequence is 17 residues long. Germline CDR1 reads MNHNS; CDR2 reads SASEGT. Trimming took off 6 bases at V and 2 bases at J, with 20 bases between the two ends. Here the CDR3 reads CASSHPAGAAGNQPQHF. In nucleotides, the CDR3 is TGTGCCAGCAGCCATCCAGCAGGGGCGGCTGGCAATCAGCCCCAGCATTTT.

This clonotype was recorded many times. The rearrangement joins TRBV20-1 to TRBJ2-2; D is possibly TRBD1 (6 bases). V lost 4 bases and J 5 bases, leaving 8 bases between the germline ends. From germline, CDR1 is DFQATT and CDR2 SNEGSKA (reference sequence). The CDR3 has 12 amino acids. The CDR3 DNA reads TGCAGTGCTACGACAGGTACCGGGGAGCTGTTTTTT. This codes for CSATTGTGELFF.

This clonotype was observed a few times. This chain joins TRBV4-1 and TRBJ2-7, with D tentatively TRBD2 (6 bases). CDR1 MGHRA and CDR2 YSYEKL come from the germline V gene. There are 15 residues in the CDR3. V lost 2 bases and J lost 3, with 14 bases in between. CDR3 nucleotides: TGCGCCAGCAGCCAATTTCCGGAGGGCCGCTACGAGCAGTACTTC. Protein product: CASSQFPEGRYEQYF.

This clonotype showed up many times. The CDR3 is CASSYTVELGELFF. Here the CDR3 DNA reads TGTGCCAGTTCCTATACAGTGGAATTAGGGGAGCTGTTTTTT. V is TRBV19 and J is TRBJ2-2; D is undetermined. V was shortened by 8 bases and J by 8 bases, with 18 bases between the two germline ends. Per germline, CDR1 LNHDA and CDR2 SQIVND (reference sequence). CDR3 length equals 14 residues.

This clonotype occurred many times. The chain is built from TRBV7-9 and TRBJ2-7; D unclear. V dropped 5 bases and J dropped 7 bases, with 15 bases sitting between them. Germline V gene data show CDR1 as SEHNR and CDR2 as FQNEAQ (reference sequence). The CDR3 is 13 residues long. For the CDR3, the DNA is TGTGCCAGCAGCCTGGTCCCAACGGAGGAGCAGTACTTC. Amino acids: CASSLVPTEEQYF.

The sample holds many counts of this clonotype. The chain has TRBV28 and TRBJ2-1, with D uncertain. The V end lost 5 bases, the J end lost 8 bases, and 4 bases lay between the germline ends. The CDR3 has 10 residues. Germline V gives CDR1 MDHEN, CDR2 SYDVKM. The CDR3 reads CASSGYEQFF. In nucleotides, the CDR3 is TGTGCCAGCAGTGGGTATGAGCAGTTCTTC.

With regard to this clonotype: A much larger clone differs from this one at a single base, so this may be a read error. J is TRBJ1-5 and V is TRBV3-1; D is uncertain. This CDR3 is built from 14 residues. V was clipped by 0 bases and J by 5 bases, with 8 bases between them. Looked up from germline, CDR1 is LGHDT and CDR2 is YNNKEL (reference sequence). CDR3 amino acids: CASSQDNGHQPQHF. CDR3 coding DNA: TGTGCCAGCAGCCAAGATAACGGTCATCAGCCCCAGCATTTT.

This clonotype showed up many times. This chain connects TRBV12-3 or TRBV12-4 to TRBJ1-1; D is undetermined. The CDR3 consists of 12 residues. Trimming shortened V by 0 bases and J by 4 bases, and 3 bases separated the two germline ends. CDR3 nucleotide sequence: TGTGCCAGCAGTTTAGCCGGCACTGAAGCTTTCTTT. Translation gives CASSLAGTEAFF.

The V call is TRBV5-1, the J call TRBJ2-7; 9 bases are a match to TRBD1. The CDR3 length is 15 residues. V shed 0 bases and J 4 bases; nucleotides not matched to a gene: 5. The germline V gene has CDR1 SGHRS and CDR2 YFSETQ. The CDR3 bases are TGCGCCAGCAGCTTGGAGTCGGGACAGGGTTACGAGCAGTACTTC. Protein: CASSLESGQGYEQYF.

A word on this clonotype: One junction end disagrees with the germline gene, perhaps due to a read error. This chain uses TRBV12-3 or TRBV12-4 with TRBJ2-1, with D unclear. This CDR3 region has 11 residues. Here the CDR3 reads CASSLGTGRVF. The DNA of the CDR3 is TGTGCCAGCAGTTTAGGCACCGGTAGGGTCTTC.

This clonotype came up many times. The V and J genes are TRBV7-2 and TRBJ2-7; TRBD2 matches 11 bases. This CDR3 contains 15 residues. Trimming took 2 bases from V and 6 from J; bases not matched to a gene: 6. CDR1 and CDR2 from the germline V gene are SGHTA and FQGNSA. The CDR3 reads CASSLMTSGIGEQYF. DNA for the CDR3: TGTGCCAGCAGCTTAATGACTAGCGGGATCGGCGAGCAGTACTTC.

This clonotype was counted many times. The V call is TRBV28, the J call TRBJ1-1, with 12 bases aligning to TRBD1. V was pared by 6 bases and J by 6 bases, with 8 bases of the junction left unmatched. CDR1 and CDR2 from the germline V gene are MDHEN and SYDVKM. This CDR3 spans 15 amino acids. The CDR3 coding sequence is TGTGCCAGCAGGACCGGGACAGGGGGCGTCTCTGAAGCTTTCTTT. Residues: CASRTGTGGVSEAFF.

This clonotype was counted many times. The gene calls are TRBV2 and TRBJ2-7; 7 bases are shared with TRBD1. The CDR3 is 14 residues long. Germline CDR1 SNHLY, CDR2 FYNNEI. Losses at the gene ends were 3 bases for V and 6 bases for J; bases not matched to a gene: 8. CDR3 DNA sequence: TGTGCCAGCAGTGATTTGGGACAGACCATCGAGCAGTACTTC. Protein sequence: CASSDLGQTIEQYF.

This clonotype came up many times. The chain employs TRBV10-2 and TRBJ1-1; no definite D call. This CDR3 spans 13 amino acids. Germline values: CDR1 WSHSY, CDR2 SAAADI. Trimming pared 7 bases from V and 8 bases from J, leaving 17 bases between. The CDR3 sequence is CASTRGGTGEAFF. In DNA form, the CDR3 reads TGCGCCAGCACGAGAGGTGGCACGGGAGAAGCTTTCTTT.

Ten or more counts support this clonotype. The gene calls are TRBV28 and TRBJ2-7, with D possibly TRBD1 on 5 matching bases. Trimming cost V 3 bases and J 2 bases, with 11 bases left between them. This CDR3 is built from 14 residues. Germline loops: CDR1 MDHEN, CDR2 SYDVKM. CDR3: CASSLRTPTYEQYF. The DNA of the CDR3 is TGTGCCAGCAGTTTGCGGACACCGACCTACGAGCAGTACTTC.

This clonotype was detected many times. The genes are TRBV15 and TRBJ2-1; TRBD1 or TRBD2 may be the D gene (9 bases each). Germline values: CDR1 LNHNV, CDR2 YYDKDF (reference sequence). Between the trimmed V and J ends, which lost 7 bases and 2 bases, there was a span of 24 bases. The CDR3 loop spans 18 amino acids. CDR3 DNA sequence: TGTGCCACCAAGGCGGCTAGCGGGACAGGGTTCGCCTACAATGAGCAGTTCTTC. Translating gives CATKAASGTGFAYNEQFF.